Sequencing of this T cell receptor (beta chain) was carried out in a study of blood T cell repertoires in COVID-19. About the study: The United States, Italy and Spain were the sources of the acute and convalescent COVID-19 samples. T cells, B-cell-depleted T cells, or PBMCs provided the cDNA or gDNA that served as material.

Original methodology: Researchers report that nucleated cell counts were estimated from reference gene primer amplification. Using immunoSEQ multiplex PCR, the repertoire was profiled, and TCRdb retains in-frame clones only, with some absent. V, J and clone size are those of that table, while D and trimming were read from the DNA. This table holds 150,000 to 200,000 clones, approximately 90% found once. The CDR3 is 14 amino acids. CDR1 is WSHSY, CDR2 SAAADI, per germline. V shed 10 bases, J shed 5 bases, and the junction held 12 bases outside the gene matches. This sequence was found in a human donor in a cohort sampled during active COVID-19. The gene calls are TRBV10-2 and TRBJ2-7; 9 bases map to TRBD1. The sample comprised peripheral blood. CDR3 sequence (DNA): TGCGCCACCGAAACCGACAGGGGGAAAGACGAGCAGTACTTC. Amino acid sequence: CATETDRGKDEQYF.